This TCR beta chain originates from a study of cytomegalovirus exposure and HLA in healthy donors. Study results and limitations: Several of the most significant clusters appeared linked to common viral pathogens, based on a later analysis. CMV serostatus was the only immune exposure information that was available.

This clone was seen a single time. Antigen: not known. The study ran its PCR with 60 Vbeta and 13 Jbeta primers. The protocol was immunoSEQ multiplex PCR, while the TCRdb copy is restricted to in-frame clones and leaves out a portion. The sample lists some 200,000 clones, about two thirds occurring once. The CDR3 is 15 residues long. Losses at the gene ends were 4 bases for V and 2 bases for J; bases not matched to a gene: 8. Germline-derived CDR1 and CDR2 are SGHDT and YYEEEE. Participants comprised healthy donors of bone marrow. J is TRBJ2-7 and V is TRBV5-6; TRBD1 agrees at 8 bases. Sequences were obtained from PBMCs. This TCR derives from a man aged 35 to 55 in good health and CMV-seropositive. CDR3 DNA sequence: TGTGCCAGCAGCAATTCCGGGACAGGAACCTACGAGCAGTACTTC. Encoded protein: CASSNSGTGTYEQYF. Variable domain in full (rest from reference TRBV5-6 and TRBJ2-7): DAGVTQSPTHLIKTRGQQVTLRCSPKSGHDTVSWYQQALGQGPQFIFQYYEEEERQRGNFPDRFSGHQFPNYSSELNVNALLLGDSALYLCASSNSGTGTYEQYFGPGTRLTVT.